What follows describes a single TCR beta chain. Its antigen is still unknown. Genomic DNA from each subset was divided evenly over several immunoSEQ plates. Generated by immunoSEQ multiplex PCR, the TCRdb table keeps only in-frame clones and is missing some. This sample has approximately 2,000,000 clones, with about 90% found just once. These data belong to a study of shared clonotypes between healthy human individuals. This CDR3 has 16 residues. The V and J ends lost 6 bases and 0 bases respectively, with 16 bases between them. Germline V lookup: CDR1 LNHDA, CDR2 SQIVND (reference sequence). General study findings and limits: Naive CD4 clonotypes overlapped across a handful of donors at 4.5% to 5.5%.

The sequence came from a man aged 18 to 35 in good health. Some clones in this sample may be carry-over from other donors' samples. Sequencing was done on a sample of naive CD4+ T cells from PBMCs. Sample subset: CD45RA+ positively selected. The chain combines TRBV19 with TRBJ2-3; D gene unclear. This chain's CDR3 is CASRDPRRGSTDTQYF. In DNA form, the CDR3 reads TGTGCCAGTAGGGACCCCAGACGCGGTAGCACAGATACGCAGTATTTT.